This passage covers 25 T cell receptor beta chains from one sample sequenced in a study of shared clonotypes between healthy human individuals. Profiled with immunoSEQ multiplex PCR; TCRdb holds only in-frame clones, not every one. Found here are 2 million to 2.5 million clones, over 85% of them singletons; the top ten hold 0.39%. The sequencing input was naive CD4+ T cells from PBMCs. Subset specified: CD45RA+ positively selected. The receptors derive from a man younger than 35 in good health. Some clones in this sample may be carry-over from other donors' samples.

As regards this clone: This CDR3 is also generated by other DNA sequences in the sample. This sequence joins TRBV18 and TRBJ1-2; perhaps TRBD1 as D (5 bases). This CDR3 region has 13 residues. Germline V lookup: CDR1 KGHSH, CDR2 LQKENI. V was clipped by 5 bases and J by 2 bases, with 9 bases between them. DNA of the CDR3: TGTGCCAGCTCATCCGGACAAAACTATGGCTACACCTTC. It specifies CASSSGQNYGYTF.

CDR3 in amino acids: CASLFTGGPPGGYTF. DNA for the CDR3: TGTGCCAGTCTCTTCACCGGGGGTCCCCCGGGTGGCTACACCTTC. This chain links TRBV19 with TRBJ1-2; weak D call: TRBD1 (5 bases). Germline-derived CDR1 and CDR2 are LNHDA and SQIVND (reference sequence). Trimming pared 8 bases from V and 7 bases from J, leaving 23 bases between. The CDR3 extends over 15 amino acids.

V usage is TRBV9 and J usage is TRBJ1-4, with D tentatively TRBD1 (5 bases). The CDR3 totals 15 residues. Germline V gene lookup returns CDR1 SGDLS and CDR2 YYNGEE. V was pared by 4 bases and J by 7 bases, with 17 bases between. This CDR3 reads CASSLFPGLSEKLFF. The CDR3 bases are TGTGCCAGCAGCCTCTTCCCAGGGCTGAGTGAAAAACTGTTTTTT.

V is TRBV21-1 and J is TRBJ1-2. TRBV21-1 is given as a pseudogene. This CDR3 region has 15 residues. The CDR3 coding sequence is TGTGCCAGCAGACGAGGGACGGCCAGAGTCTATGGCTACACCTTC. Translating it yields CASRRGTARVYGYTF.

This chain uses TRBV4-1 with TRBJ2-5; no clear D. The V and J ends lost 0 bases and 1 base respectively, with 12 bases between them. Germline assignment: CDR1 MGHRA and CDR2 YSYEKL. The length of the CDR3 is 16 residues. The CDR3 region is CASSQDFMAAQETQYF. CDR3 coding DNA: TGCGCCAGCAGCCAAGATTTTATGGCAGCCCAAGAGACCCAGTACTTC.

This clone occurred once. The CDR3 loop is CASSTKPGTGYEQYF. CDR3 nucleotide sequence: TGCGCCAGCAGCACAAAGCCGGGGACAGGCTACGAGCAGTACTTC. V and J are TRBV5-1 and TRBJ2-7, with 8 bases identical to TRBD1. J gave up 3 bases and V 4 bases, and 9 bases lay outside the gene matches. This CDR3 contains 15 residues. Per germline, CDR1 SGHRS and CDR2 YFSETQ.

The chain has TRBV5-1 and TRBJ2-1; TRBD1 aligns across 8 bases. The V and J ends lost 4 bases and 4 bases, in that order; junction bases with no gene match: 4. CDR1 is SGHRS and CDR2 is YFSETQ in the germline V gene. There are 14 residues in the CDR3. CDR3 nucleotides: TGCGCCAGCAGCGGTGGGGACAGGTACAATGAGCAGTTCTTC. It codes for CASSGGDRYNEQFF.

The chain carries TRBV28 and TRBJ1-2; TRBD1 might be the D (6 bases). CDR1 is MDHEN, CDR2 SYDVKM, per germline. V was shortened by 5 bases and J by 7 bases, with 20 bases between the two germline ends. The CDR3 extends over 15 amino acids. The CDR3 sequence: CASSPHRESRTGYTF. The CDR3 DNA reads as TGTGCCAGCAGTCCCCACAGGGAGTCCAGGACTGGCTACACCTTC.

The CDR3 nucleotides are TGTGCCAGCAGCTTGGGGGGCGGGAGAAGCTCCTACGAGCAGTACTTC. This gives the protein CASSLGGGRSSYEQYF. The rearrangement joins TRBV5-4 to TRBJ2-7; 7 positions agree with TRBD2. CDR1 SGHNT and CDR2 YYREEE come from the germline V gene (reference sequence). Trimming at V came to 0 bases and at J to 0 bases, leaving 6 bases not matched to a gene. The CDR3 totals 16 residues.

The chain is built from TRBV10-3 and TRBJ2-5; TRBD2 matches at 13 bases. Germline V gene data show CDR1 as ENHRY and CDR2 as SYGVKD. The CDR3 extends over 15 amino acids. V shed 6 bases and J 5 bases; nucleotides not matched to a gene: 6. The CDR3 nucleotides read TGTGCCATCAGCGGACTAGCGGGAGCCCAGGAGACCCAGTACTTC. Translation: CAISGLAGAQETQYF.

The table lists this clone with a few counts. The rearrangement links TRBV10-1 to TRBJ1-2; D uncertain. Trimming removed 2 bases at V and 10 bases at J, with 8 bases between. The germline V gene encodes CDR1 WNHNN and CDR2 SYGVQD (reference sequence). The CDR3 sequence is 11 residues long. In DNA form, the CDR3 reads TGCGCCAGCAGTGAGGGCAGTGACTACACCTTC. This translates into CASSEGSDYTF.

V gene TRBV25-1 combines with J gene TRBJ2-1; D gene unclear. The V gene lost 2 bases and the J gene lost 8 bases, with 4 bases spanning the gap. The CDR3 is 11 amino acids. Germline assignment: CDR1 MGHDK and CDR2 SYGVNS. The CDR3 DNA is TGTGCCAGCAGTGAAGGGTATGAGCAGTTCTTC. Encoded protein: CASSEGYEQFF.

This clone came up once. The chain recombines TRBV5-1 with TRBJ2-7; D might be TRBD1 (5 bases). CDR1 and CDR2 from the germline V gene are SGHRS and YFSETQ. The CDR3 runs 16 residues. V lost 1 base to trimming and J lost 2 bases, with 16 bases between them. The CDR3 spells CASSLRGHDRTYEQYF. The DNA of the CDR3 is TGCGCCAGCAGCTTGAGAGGTCATGACAGAACCTACGAGCAGTACTTC.

The CDR3 sequence is CASSPRGANTGELFF. CDR3 nucleotides: TGTGCCAGCTCACCGCGGGGCGCGAACACCGGGGAGCTGTTTTTT. This sequence joins TRBV18 and TRBJ2-2, with TRBD2 as a possible D gene (6 bases). Trimming removed 3 bases at V and 0 bases at J, with 8 bases between. The CDR3 sequence is 15 residues long. Per germline, CDR1 KGHSH and CDR2 LQKENI. Full variable domain (outside the CDR3, taken from reference TRBV18 and TRBJ2-2): NAGVMQNPRHLVRRRGQEARLRCSPMKGHSHVYWYRQLPEEGLKFMVYLQKENIIDESGMPKERFSAEFPKEGPSILRIQQVVRGDSAAYFCASSPRGANTGELFFGEGSRLTVL.

This chain connects TRBV7-2 to TRBJ2-4, with a possible D match to TRBD2 (5 bases). Germline loops: CDR1 SGHTA, CDR2 FQGNSA. The CDR3 is 14 residues long. V lost 8 bases and J 7 bases, leaving 18 bases between the germline ends. CDR3 bases: TGTGCCAGCGGATTAAGCACTCGAGGGAACATTCAGTACTTC. It yields the protein CASGLSTRGNIQYF.

The V and J genes are TRBV7-2 and TRBJ2-2; the D is unclear. Trimming stripped 2 bases from V and 6 bases from J, with 19 bases between. Germline V lookup: CDR1 SGHTA, CDR2 FQGNSA. There are 17 residues in the CDR3. DNA of the CDR3: TGTGCCAGCAGCTTATCGGTTTGGCCCCAATTCTCCGGGGAGCTGTTTTTT. Its protein product is CASSLSVWPQFSGELFF.

Notes on this clone: Germline is not matched at one junction end, which may reflect a read error. V and J are TRBV6-6 and TRBJ2-7; TRBD1 matches at 7 bases. The CDR3 has 13 amino acids. Germline-derived CDR1 and CDR2 are MNHNY and SVGAGI (reference sequence). The CDR3: CASTYLTGSEQYF. The CDR3 bases are TGTGCCAGCACTTACTTGACAGGGAGCGAGCAGTACTTC.

V usage is TRBV4-2 and J usage is TRBJ2-2, with TRBD2 matching over 12 bases. The length of the CDR3 is 15 residues. V shed 3 bases, J shed 5 bases, and the junction held 1 base outside the gene matches. The V gene's germline CDR1 is LGHNA and CDR2 YNFKEQ. The CDR3 protein is CASSQLAGGTGELFF. In DNA, the CDR3 is TGTGCCAGCAGCCAGCTAGCGGGAGGGACCGGGGAGCTGTTTTTT.

The sample holds one count of this clone. This chain uses TRBV11-2 with TRBJ2-7; TRBD2 matches 7 bases. Germline CDR1 SGHAT, CDR2 FQNNGV. J was trimmed by 3 bases and V by 1 base; bases with no gene match: 9. The CDR3 is 16 residues long. This CDR3 reads CASSLATSRGGYEQYF. Written as DNA, the CDR3 is TGTGCCAGCAGCTTAGCGACTAGCAGAGGAGGCTACGAGCAGTACTTC. The entire variable domain, with the rest obtained from reference TRBV11-2 and TRBJ2-7, is as follows: EAGVAQSPRYKIIEKRQSVAFWCNPISGHATLYWYQQILGQGPKLLIQFQNNGVVDDSQLPKDRFSAERLKGVDSTLKIQPAKLEDSAVYLCASSLATSRGGYEQYFGPGTRLTVT.

The chain is built from TRBV4-2 and TRBJ2-1; a possible D gene is TRBD2 (6 bases). In germline, CDR1 is LGHNA, CDR2 YNFKEQ. Trimming shortened V by 3 bases and J by 6 bases, and 12 bases separated the two germline ends. This CDR3 comprises 14 residues. The CDR3 here is CASSHARRGNEQFF. Written as DNA, the CDR3 is TGTGCCAGCAGCCACGCCAGGAGGGGCAATGAGCAGTTCTTC.

The chain carries TRBV29-1 and TRBJ2-3, with 10 bases identical to TRBD2. There are 15 residues in the CDR3. V shed 6 bases, J shed 1 base, and the junction held 7 bases outside the gene matches. Germline CDR1 and CDR2: SQVTM and ANQGSEA. CDR3 in DNA: TGCAGCGTGGGTCTAGCGGGAGCGGGCACAGATACGCAGTATTTT. This translates into CSVGLAGAGTDTQYF.

The chain recombines TRBV19 with TRBJ2-1; 11 nucleotides match TRBD1. V gave up 2 bases and J gave up 8 bases; unmatched junction bases: 14. The CDR3 totals 18 residues. Germline V lookup: CDR1 LNHDA, CDR2 SQIVND (reference sequence). CDR3 coding DNA: TGTGCCAGTAGTATACAACGTTCCGGGACAGGGGGGGTCTATGAGCAGTTCTTC. Translated: CASSIQRSGTGGVYEQFF.

The chain uses TRBV28 and TRBJ1-1; a possible D gene is TRBD1 (6 bases). Germline-derived CDR1 and CDR2 are MDHEN and SYDVKM. Trimming pared 6 bases from V and 3 bases from J, leaving 14 bases between. The CDR3 is 14 amino acids. CDR3 loop: CASSSATGHTEAFF. The CDR3 DNA reads as TGTGCCAGCAGCTCCGCTACAGGGCACACTGAAGCTTTCTTT. The whole variable domain, remainder taken from reference TRBV28 and TRBJ1-1, is DVKVTQSSRYLVKRTGEKVFLECVQDMDHENMFWYRQDPGLGLRLIYFSYDVKMKEKGDIPEGYSVSREKKERFSLILESASTNQTSMYLCASSSATGHTEAFFGQGTRLTVV.

As regards this clone: Other DNA sequences of this sample code for an identical CDR3. J is TRBJ2-7 and V is TRBV5-1; 7 nucleotides match TRBD2. Germline assignment: CDR1 SGHRS and CDR2 YFSETQ. The CDR3 sequence is 14 residues long. J gave up 2 bases and V 0 bases, and 2 bases lay outside the gene matches. The CDR3 loop reads CASSLAGRAYEQYF. The CDR3 DNA sequence: TGCGCCAGCAGCTTGGCTGGGAGGGCCTACGAGCAGTACTTC.

The chain uses TRBV7-3 and TRBJ2-3; possible D gene TRBD2, 5 bases. CDR1 and CDR2 (germline): SGHTA, FQGTGA. This CDR3 has 15 amino acids. V lost 5 bases and J 3 bases, leaving 15 bases between the germline ends. CDR3 nucleotides: TGTGCCAGCAGCAGCGGACTCCTTGCGACAGATACGCAGTATTTT. Translating gives CASSSGLLATDTQYF.